One sample yielded the 23 T cell receptor beta chains listed below, sequenced in a study of shared clonotypes between healthy human individuals. The assay was immunoSEQ multiplex PCR, and TCRdb's table has in-frame clones only and misses some. The sample lists hundreds of thousands of clones, around four fifths seen once, with more than 9% in the top ten. Source material: memory CD4+ T cells sorted from blood. Subset in this sample: CD45RA-negative fraction. The receptors stem from a man younger than 45 in good health.

This clone was picked up a small number of times. Sequence at one end of the junction differs from germline and may be a read error. The genes are TRBV18 and TRBJ2-3; no firm D call. Per the germline V gene, CDR1 is KGHSH and CDR2 is LQKENI. This CDR3 is 12 amino acids long. The CDR3 bases are TGTGCCAGCTCACCTTCGGGCTCCAGAACGGATTTT. The encoded protein is CASSPSGSRTDF.

The V gene is TRBV6-5, the J gene TRBJ2-1; D possibly matches TRBD1 or TRBD2 (5 bases each). The CDR3 runs 15 residues. V was cut by 6 bases and J by 2 bases, with 14 bases left in between. CDR1 and CDR2 from the germline V gene are MNHEY and SVGAGI. The CDR3 DNA follows: TGTGCCAGCAGCGCCGGGACGGCAACCTACAATGAGCAGTTCTTC. Amino acid sequence: CASSAGTATYNEQFF.

This sequence joins TRBV5-1 and TRBJ2-7; possibly TRBD1 for D (6 bases). Germline CDR1 and CDR2: SGHRS and YFSETQ. The CDR3 sequence is 15 residues long. The V end was cut by 0 bases, the J end by 0 bases, with 10 bases between. CDR3 nucleotides: TGCGCCAGCAGCTTGGCCGGGACATCCTCCTACGAGCAGTACTTC. It specifies CASSLAGTSSYEQYF.

The chain has TRBV5-1 and TRBJ2-3, with D maybe TRBD2 (5 bases). Trimming removed 4 bases from V and 0 bases from J, with 15 bases in between. This CDR3 is 16 amino acids long. Germline values: CDR1 SGHRS, CDR2 YFSETQ. The CDR3 is CASSPDGRTSTDTQYF. In DNA form, the CDR3 reads TGCGCCAGCAGCCCGGATGGGCGGACTAGCACAGATACGCAGTATTTT.

V is TRBV12-2 and J is TRBJ1-2; the table gives TRBD1 as D, unverified against the DNA. TRBV12-2 is given as a pseudogene. The CDR3 runs 21 residues. The CDR3 nucleotides are TGTGCAAGTCGCTTAGGCCGCGGCAGACTACCGGGACAGGGCGCTAACTATGGCTACACCTTC. Protein: CASRLGRGRLPGQGANYGYTF.

V is TRBV7-9 and J is TRBJ2-2; perhaps TRBD1 as D (5 bases). The CDR3 extends over 13 amino acids. Trimming left V 5 bases short and J 4 bases short, with 8 bases between. Per the germline V gene, CDR1 is SEHNR and CDR2 is FQNEAQ (reference sequence). In DNA form, the CDR3 reads TGTGCCAGCAGCATTACAGGCACCGGGGAGCTGTTTTTT. It specifies CASSITGTGELFF.

The V gene is TRBV19, the J gene TRBJ2-1, with D unclear. The V gene's germline CDR1 is LNHDA and CDR2 SQIVND (reference sequence). Trimming removed 3 bases from V and 9 bases from J, with 3 bases in between. The CDR3 sequence is 10 residues long. The CDR3 region is CASSMGEQFF. The CDR3 DNA is TGTGCCAGTAGTATGGGTGAGCAGTTCTTC.

The V call is TRBV25-1, the J call TRBJ2-7; 9 bases fit TRBD2. The CDR3 loop spans 15 amino acids. V gave up 3 bases and J gave up 0 bases; unmatched junction bases: 3. Looked up from germline, CDR1 is MGHDK and CDR2 is SYGVNS. The CDR3 loop reads CASSDKREDSYEQYF. In DNA, the CDR3 is TGTGCCAGCAGTGATAAGCGGGAGGACTCCTACGAGCAGTACTTC.

The chain combines TRBV10-2 with TRBJ2-3; D not certain. The V gene lost 4 bases and the J gene lost 2 bases, with 1 base spanning the gap. The CDR3 contains 11 residues. Germline CDR1 WSHSY, CDR2 SAAADI. In DNA form, the CDR3 reads TGCGCCAGCAGTGCCACAGATACGCAGTATTTT. Its protein is CASSATDTQYF.

This clone was seen more than once but under ten times. This chain uses TRBV5-8 with TRBJ1-5; 9 nucleotides match TRBD1. The ends lost 4 bases at V and 5 bases at J; junction bases unmatched: 10. The germline V gene encodes CDR1 SGHTS and CDR2 YDEGEE. The CDR3 has 16 residues. The DNA of the CDR3 is TGTGCCAGCAGCCCCGCAAGACAGGGGGATTATCAGCCCCAGCATTTT. It is translated as CASSPARQGDYQPQHF.

The V call is TRBV27, the J call TRBJ1-1; 8 nucleotides align to TRBD1. Germline V gene lookup returns CDR1 MNHEY and CDR2 SMNVEV (reference sequence). The junction had 9 bases not matched to a gene; V was cut back by 4 bases and J by 5 bases. CDR3 size: 15 residues. In DNA, the CDR3 is TGTGCCAGCAGTTCCACAGGGGGAGCGTGGACTGAAGCTTTCTTT. Encoded protein: CASSSTGGAWTEAFF.

V is TRBV2 and J is TRBJ2-1; unclear D gene. Germline CDR1 and CDR2: SNHLY and FYNNEI. With 4 bases removed from V and 8 bases from J, the gap between germline ends came to 12 bases. CDR3 size: 13 residues. CDR3 protein: CASSADWRYEQFF. DNA of the CDR3: TGTGCCAGCAGTGCTGATTGGCGGTATGAGCAGTTCTTC.

The J gene is TRBJ1-1, the V gene TRBV18; D is ambiguous. Per the germline V gene, CDR1 is KGHSH and CDR2 is LQKENI. There are 11 residues in the CDR3. Trimming left V 6 bases short and J 1 base short, with 3 bases between. CDR3 in DNA: TGTGCCAGCTCGGCGAACACTGAAGCTTTCTTT. It codes for CASSANTEAFF. Drawing the rest from reference TRBV18 and TRBJ1-1, the complete variable domain is NAGVMQNPRHLVRRRGQEARLRCSPMKGHSHVYWYRQLPEEGLKFMVYLQKENIIDESGMPKERFSAEFPKEGPSILRIQQVVRGDSAAYFCASSANTEAFFGQGTRLTVV.

This clone was seen just once. The rearrangement joins TRBV7-9 to TRBJ2-3, with 14 nucleotides matching TRBD2. The CDR3 has 19 amino acids. CDR1 is SEHNR and CDR2 is FQNEAQ in the germline V gene (reference sequence). After removal of 3 bases from V and 2 bases from J, the junction contained 10 bases not matched to a gene. The chain's CDR3 is CASSLGTSGRGLTTDTQYF. CDR3 nucleotides: TGTGCCAGCAGCTTGGGGACTAGCGGGAGAGGCTTAACCACAGATACGCAGTATTTT.

In its sample, this clone was seen a few times. J is TRBJ2-5 and V is TRBV7-2; TRBD2 aligns across 8 bases. There are 15 residues in the CDR3. In germline, CDR1 is SGHTA, CDR2 FQGNSA. V trimming: 3 bases; J trimming: 4 bases; junction bases outside the gene matches: 7. The CDR3 DNA sequence: TGTGCCAGCAGCTTTGTCGGGAGGGCCCGAGAGACCCAGTACTTC. Protein product: CASSFVGRARETQYF.

This clone occurred once. The chain has TRBV7-8 and TRBJ1-2; no firm D call. The germline gives CDR1 SGHVS, CDR2 FQNEAQ. This CDR3 contains 16 residues. V was trimmed by 6 bases and J by 0 bases, leaving 17 bases between them. CDR3 region: CASSVSPGLANYGYTF. The CDR3 DNA reads as TGTGCCAGCAGTGTTTCCCCGGGCCTCGCTAACTATGGCTACACCTTC. The whole variable domain, filled in from reference TRBV7-8 and TRBJ1-2, reads GAGVSQSPRYKVAKRGQDVALRCDPISGHVSLFWYQQALGQGPEFLTYFQNEAQLDKSGLPSDRFFAERPEGSVSTLKIQRTQQEDSAVYLCASSVSPGLANYGYTFGSGTRLTVV.

This clone was picked up a small number of times. This chain uses TRBV6-6 with TRBJ2-5, with 8 positions matching TRBD2. From germline, CDR1 is MNHNY and CDR2 SVGAGI (reference sequence). The CDR3 covers 15 residues. V shed 7 bases and J 5 bases; nucleotides not matched to a gene: 12. The CDR3 DNA follows: TGTGCCAGCAATGGTCCCGAGCGGGAGAAGGAGACCCAGTACTTC. This encodes CASNGPEREKETQYF.

A single count supports this clone. The rearrangement uses TRBV18 and TRBJ1-1; unclear D gene. The germline CDR1 and CDR2 sequences are KGHSH and LQKENI. The CDR3 spans 13 residues. The V end was cut by 3 bases, the J end by 5 bases, with 10 bases between. The CDR3 nucleotides are TGTGCCAGCTCACCGGCAGTTGAAACTGAAGCTTTCTTT. As protein: CASSPAVETEAFF.

V usage is TRBV5-1 and J usage is TRBJ2-7, with 9 nucleotides matching TRBD1. Germline lookup yields CDR1 SGHRS and CDR2 YFSETQ. The CDR3 loop spans 14 amino acids. V lost 1 base to trimming and J lost 4 bases; unmatched junction nucleotides: 3. This CDR3 reads CASSLFGTGYEQYF. In DNA, the CDR3 is TGCGCCAGCAGCTTGTTTGGGACAGGGTACGAGCAGTACTTC.

This clone was seen more than once but under ten times. The chain carries TRBV18 and TRBJ2-2; D uncertain. The germline CDR1 and CDR2 sequences are KGHSH and LQKENI. This CDR3 is built from 16 residues. V lost 1 base, J lost 3 bases, and 12 bases lay in between. CDR3 sequence: CASSPLPRPYTGELFF. The CDR3 DNA is TGTGCCAGCTCACCACTCCCCAGACCCTACACCGGGGAGCTGTTTTTT.

The chain employs TRBV7-2 and TRBJ2-3; D is unresolved. Trimming took 5 bases from V and 3 from J, leaving 9 bases between them. The CDR3 totals 13 residues. CDR1 and CDR2 (germline): SGHTA, FQGNSA. This CDR3 reads CASSRLPTDTQYF. CDR3 bases: TGTGCCAGCAGCCGACTGCCAACAGATACGCAGTATTTT.

This clone was recorded a few times. This rearrangement joins TRBV10-1 to TRBJ2-3; unclear D gene. The CDR3 is 17 amino acids. Germline lookup yields CDR1 WNHNN and CDR2 SYGVQD (reference sequence). The V gene lost 0 bases and the J gene lost 0 bases, with 13 bases spanning the gap. CDR3 residues: CASSESGRAFSTDTQYF. DNA of the CDR3: TGCGCCAGCAGTGAGTCGGGTCGGGCCTTTAGCACAGATACGCAGTATTTT.

The V gene is TRBV10-3, the J gene TRBJ2-1, with D unresolved. There are 15 residues in the CDR3. V was cut by 6 bases and J by 5 bases, with 17 bases left in between. Per the germline V gene, CDR1 is ENHRY and CDR2 is SYGVKD. Written as DNA, the CDR3 is TGTGCCATCAGGGCCTTTTGGGCCAGAAACAATGAGCAGTTCTTC. It translates to CAIRAFWARNNEQFF.